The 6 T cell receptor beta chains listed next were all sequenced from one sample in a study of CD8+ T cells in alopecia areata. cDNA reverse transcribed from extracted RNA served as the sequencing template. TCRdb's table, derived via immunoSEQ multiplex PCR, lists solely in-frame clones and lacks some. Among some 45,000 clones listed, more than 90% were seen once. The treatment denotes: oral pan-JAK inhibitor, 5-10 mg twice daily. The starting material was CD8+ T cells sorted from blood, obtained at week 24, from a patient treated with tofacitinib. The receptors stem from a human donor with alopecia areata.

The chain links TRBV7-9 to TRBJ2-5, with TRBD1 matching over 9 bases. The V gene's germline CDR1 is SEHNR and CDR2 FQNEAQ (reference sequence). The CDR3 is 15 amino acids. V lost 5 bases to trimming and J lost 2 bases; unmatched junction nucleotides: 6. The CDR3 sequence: CASSHSGTGQETQYF. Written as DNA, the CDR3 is TGTGCCAGCAGCCATTCCGGGACAGGGCAAGAGACCCAGTACTTC.

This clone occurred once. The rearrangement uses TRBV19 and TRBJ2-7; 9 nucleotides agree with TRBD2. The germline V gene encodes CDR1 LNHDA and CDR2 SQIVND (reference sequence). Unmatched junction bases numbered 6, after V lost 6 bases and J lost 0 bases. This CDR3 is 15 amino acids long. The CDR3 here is CASRISGGSSYEQYF. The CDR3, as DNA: TGTGCCAGTAGGATTAGCGGGGGAAGCTCCTACGAGCAGTACTTC.

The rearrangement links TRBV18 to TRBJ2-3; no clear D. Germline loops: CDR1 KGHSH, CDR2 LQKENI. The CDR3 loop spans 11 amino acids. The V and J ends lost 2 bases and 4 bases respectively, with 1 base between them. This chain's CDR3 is CASSPADTQYF. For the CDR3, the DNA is TGTGCCAGCTCACCAGCAGATACGCAGTATTTT.

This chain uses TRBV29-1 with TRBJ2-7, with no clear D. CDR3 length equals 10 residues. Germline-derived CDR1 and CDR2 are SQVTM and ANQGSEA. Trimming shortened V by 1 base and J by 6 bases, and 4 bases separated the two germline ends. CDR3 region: CSVEGVEQYF. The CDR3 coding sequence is TGCAGCGTTGAAGGGGTCGAGCAGTACTTC.

The CDR3, as DNA: TGTGCCAGCAGCTTAGGAACGAGTCTCGGGAATGAGCAGTTCTTC. Encoded protein: CASSLGTSLGNEQFF. The chain links TRBV7-9 to TRBJ2-1; D unclear. Germline CDR1 SEHNR, CDR2 FQNEAQ (reference sequence). Trimming cost V 1 base and J 7 bases, with 14 bases left between them. The CDR3 sequence is 15 residues long.

The DNA of the CDR3 is TGTGCCAGCAGCCGCAACAGACCCCAAGAGACCCAGTACTTC. This gives the protein CASSRNRPQETQYF. V gene TRBV5-4 combines with J gene TRBJ2-5; D not certain. V lost 4 bases to trimming and J lost 1 base, with 11 bases between them. CDR1 is SGHNT and CDR2 is YYREEE in the germline V gene (reference sequence). This CDR3 contains 14 residues.